One sample yielded the 32 T cell receptor beta chains listed below, sequenced in a study of cytomegalovirus exposure and HLA in healthy donors. PCR employed 60 Vbeta and 13 Jbeta primers. Here immunoSEQ multiplex PCR was the method, and the copy in TCRdb shows in-frame clones only, minus some. The sample lists 150,000 to 200,000 clones; around 80% were seen once. Specimen: PBMCs. These receptors all come from a woman in her thirties in good health and CMV-seronegative.

V and J are TRBV25-1 and TRBJ1-4, with D possibly being TRBD1 (6 bases). V lost 8 bases to trimming and J lost 7 bases, with 23 bases between them. CDR1 and CDR2 (germline): MGHDK, SYGVNS. CDR3 length equals 16 residues. CDR3 loop: CASATFGAGVGEKLFF. The CDR3 DNA follows: TGTGCCAGCGCTACTTTTGGGGCAGGGGTGGGTGAAAAACTGTTTTTT.

The J gene is TRBJ2-2, the V gene TRBV9, with no clear D. The CDR3 runs to 14 residues. CDR1 SGDLS and CDR2 YYNGEE come from the germline V gene. Trimming took 2 bases from V and 0 from J, leaving 5 bases between them. CDR3 in amino acids: CASSVRTNTGELFF. As DNA, the CDR3 is TGTGCCAGCAGCGTGAGAACGAACACCGGGGAGCTGTTTTTT.

In this sample, this clone turned up once. The chain links TRBV11-2 to TRBJ2-7; 11 bases fit TRBD2. Germline V gene lookup returns CDR1 SGHAT and CDR2 FQNNGV. The CDR3 runs to 16 residues. The J segment lost 5 bases and the V segment lost 1 base, leaving 7 bases of the junction unmatched. CDR3 coding DNA: TGTGCCAGCAGCTTAGTCCGACTAGCGGGGCGGGACGAGCAGTACTTC. This encodes CASSLVRLAGRDEQYF.

The rearrangement links TRBV2 to TRBJ2-5, with TRBD1 identical over 7 bases. Germline CDR1 is SNHLY and CDR2 is FYNNEI. The junction had 8 bases not matched to a gene; V was cut back by 7 bases and J by 3 bases. This CDR3 comprises 14 residues. CDR3 amino acids: CASNNRGWEETQYF. For the CDR3, the DNA is TGTGCCAGCAATAACAGGGGCTGGGAAGAGACCCAGTACTTC.

The chain is built from TRBV9 and TRBJ1-6; D unclear. Trimming removed 3 bases at V and 3 bases at J, with 16 bases between. The CDR3 covers 17 residues. Germline V gene data show CDR1 as SGDLS and CDR2 as YYNGEE. In nucleotides, the CDR3 is TGTGCCAGCAGCGGCCCGGGAGGCGGCATCTATAATTCACCCCTCCACTTT. This encodes CASSGPGGGIYNSPLHF.

As for this clone: The junction departs from the called germline gene at one end, perhaps through a read error. V is TRBV2 and J is TRBJ2-2, with 7 bases matching TRBD1. The CDR3 length is 15 residues. CDR1 SNHLY and CDR2 FYNNEI come from the germline V gene. The CDR3 nucleotides are TGTGCCTGCAGTCCCACAGGGGTTAGAACCGGGGAGCTGTTTTTT. Its protein product is CACSPTGVRTGELFF.

The chain uses TRBV30 and TRBJ2-7, with D perhaps TRBD1 (5 bases). The V end lost 7 bases, the J end lost 2 bases, and 15 bases lay between the germline ends. There are 13 residues in the CDR3. CDR1 and CDR2 (germline): GTSNPN, SVGIG (reference sequence). DNA of the CDR3: TGTGCCTCGCCGGGCAGGGCGCCCTACGAGCAGTACTTC. Protein: CASPGRAPYEQYF.

V gene TRBV18 combines with J gene TRBJ2-5; possible D gene TRBD1, 6 bases. With 5 bases removed from V and 5 bases from J, the gap between germline ends came to 15 bases. Germline CDR1 KGHSH, CDR2 LQKENI. CDR3 length equals 14 residues. CDR3 sequence reads: CASSLDSGGETQYF. DNA for the CDR3: TGTGCCAGCTCATTGGACAGCGGTGGGGAGACCCAGTACTTC. Combining the CDR3 with reference TRBV18 and TRBJ2-5 gives the whole variable domain NAGVMQNPRHLVRRRGQEARLRCSPMKGHSHVYWYRQLPEEGLKFMVYLQKENIIDESGMPKERFSAEFPKEGPSILRIQQVVRGDSAAYFCASSLDSGGETQYFGPGTRLLVL.

The chain has TRBV28 and TRBJ1-3, with unresolved D. The V gene lost 2 bases and the J gene lost 0 bases, with 8 bases spanning the gap. The CDR3 length is 15 residues. CDR1 and CDR2 from the germline V gene are MDHEN and SYDVKM. CDR3 coding DNA: TGTGCCAGCAGTTTAAGGGAGCACTCTGGAAACACCATATATTTT. Protein sequence: CASSLREHSGNTIYF.

The chain employs TRBV7-2 and TRBJ2-1; the match to TRBD2 covers 10 bases. Trimming at V came to 5 bases and at J to 11 bases, leaving 9 bases not matched to a gene. Germline V lookup: CDR1 SGHTA, CDR2 FQGNSA. The CDR3 consists of 14 residues. The CDR3 bases are TGTGCCAGCAGCGCCCCTGGGACTAGCGCCCAGCAGTTCTTC. Amino acids: CASSAPGTSAQQFF.

The rearrangement uses TRBV2 and TRBJ2-1, with TRBD1 matching 11 bases. The V and J ends lost 4 bases and 6 bases, in that order; junction bases with no gene match: 5. The CDR3 is 15 amino acids. The germline gives CDR1 SNHLY, CDR2 FYNNEI. The CDR3 region has the DNA TGTGCCAGCAGTGGGGACAGGGGGAAAGTCAATGAGCAGTTCTTC. Translation gives CASSGDRGKVNEQFF.

The chain is built from TRBV6-6 and TRBJ1-6; TRBD1 aligns across 9 bases. Per the germline V gene, CDR1 is MNHNY and CDR2 is SVGAGI (reference sequence). This CDR3 has 14 amino acids. With 6 bases clipped from V and 7 bases from J, the junction kept 4 bases outside the gene matches. The CDR3 region is CASRTGGTNSPLHF. In DNA, the CDR3 is TGTGCCAGCAGGACAGGGGGGACAAATTCACCCCTCCACTTT.

The chain is built from TRBV7-9 and TRBJ2-1; TRBD2 agrees at 8 bases. J gave up 2 bases and V 1 base, and 4 bases lay outside the gene matches. Germline V lookup: CDR1 SEHNR, CDR2 FQNEAQ (reference sequence). The CDR3 is made up of 16 amino acids. As DNA, the CDR3 is TGTGCCAGCAGCTTAGACACGGGGGGGACCTACAATGAGCAGTTCTTC. Protein sequence: CASSLDTGGTYNEQFF.

This clone was detected once. The V gene is TRBV11-2, the J gene TRBJ2-5; 8 bases fit TRBD2. The tail of the sequence fits TRBJ2-7 better, so the J call may be wrong. The CDR3 runs 16 residues. Germline V gene data show CDR1 as SGHAT and CDR2 as FQNNGV. CDR3 in DNA: TGTGCCAGCAGCTTAGTCGTAGCGGGGCTCGCCTACGAGCAGTACTTC. Translating it yields CASSLVVAGLAYEQYF.

This chain uses TRBV5-1 with TRBJ2-5, with unresolved D. Trimming took off 3 bases at V and 3 bases at J, with 6 bases between the two ends. The CDR3 consists of 12 residues. Looked up from germline, CDR1 is SGHRS and CDR2 is YFSETQ. The CDR3 DNA sequence: TGCGCCAGCAGCTCGGTAGAAGAGACCCAGTACTTC. Encoded protein: CASSSVEETQYF.

The genes are TRBV4-3 and TRBJ2-1; a possible D gene is TRBD1 (5 bases). V was pared by 0 bases and J by 6 bases, with 15 bases between. The CDR3 consists of 16 residues. CDR1 is LGHNA, CDR2 YSLEER, per germline. The CDR3 coding sequence is TGCGCCAGCAGCCAAGATTCTACAGGAAAGACCAATGAGCAGTTCTTC. Its protein product is CASSQDSTGKTNEQFF.

J is TRBJ2-7 and V is TRBV7-2; D not resolved. Germline V gene lookup returns CDR1 SGHTA and CDR2 FQGNSA. The CDR3 extends over 11 amino acids. V was trimmed by 3 bases and J by 6 bases, leaving 6 bases between them. The CDR3 loop reads CASSLSREQYF. The CDR3 nucleotides are TGTGCCAGCAGCTTGAGTCGCGAGCAGTACTTC.

The V call is TRBV6-4, the J call TRBJ2-1, with D perhaps TRBD1 (6 bases). Trimming pared 3 bases from V and 6 bases from J, leaving 12 bases between. Germline V gene data show CDR1 as MRHNA and CDR2 as SNTAGT. This CDR3 spans 14 amino acids. The DNA of the CDR3 is TGTGCCAGCAGTGAACAGGGCATGTCCAATGAGCAGTTCTTC. Protein sequence: CASSEQGMSNEQFF.

This clone was detected a few times. This chain uses TRBV7-8 with TRBJ1-3, with D uncertain. The germline V gene encodes CDR1 SGHVS and CDR2 FQNEAQ. Trimming took 5 bases from V and 0 from J, leaving 17 bases between them. The CDR3 has 17 amino acids. CDR3 amino acids: CASSPARFQRSGNTIYF. In DNA form, the CDR3 reads TGTGCCAGCAGCCCTGCTAGGTTTCAACGCTCTGGAAACACCATATATTTT.

The rearrangement joins TRBV28 to TRBJ1-4; 8 bases line up with TRBD1. The length of the CDR3 is 14 residues. Germline trimming cut 8 bases from V and 7 bases from J; bases unmatched to any gene: 9. Germline CDR1 reads MDHEN; CDR2 reads SYDVKM. The CDR3 DNA reads TGTGCCAGCGGGCAGGGGGCGGTGGGTGAAAAACTGTTTTTT. Translation gives CASGQGAVGEKLFF.

The gene calls are TRBV7-9 and TRBJ2-5; D is possibly TRBD2 (6 bases). The CDR3 loop spans 17 amino acids. V dropped 0 bases and J dropped 3 bases, with 17 bases sitting between them. Per germline, CDR1 SEHNR and CDR2 FQNEAQ (reference sequence). The CDR3 DNA sequence: TGTGCCAGCAGCTTAGCGAGCAGCGGGCTTACAAAAGAGACCCAGTACTTC. Protein: CASSLASSGLTKETQYF.

The CDR3 sequence is CASSESGQAGGQPQHF. The DNA of the CDR3 is TGTGCCAGCAGTGAATCGGGACAGGCGGGCGGTCAGCCCCAGCATTTT. V usage is TRBV6-1 and J usage is TRBJ1-5; 8 bases are shared with TRBD1. Germline V gives CDR1 MNHNS, CDR2 SASEGT. The CDR3 length is 16 residues. Unmatched junction bases numbered 9, after V lost 2 bases and J lost 6 bases.

The chain carries TRBV5-4 and TRBJ1-1, with 7 bases fitting TRBD1. The CDR3 totals 16 residues. V shed 4 bases and J 2 bases; nucleotides not matched to a gene: 11. Germline values: CDR1 SGHNT, CDR2 YYREEE (reference sequence). The CDR3 reads CASSPPPGQINTEAFF. CDR3 bases: TGTGCCAGCAGCCCACCACCGGGACAGATAAACACTGAAGCTTTCTTT.

This clone occurred once. J is TRBJ2-2 and V is TRBV9; TRBD1 matches 9 bases. The CDR3 consists of 16 residues. Trimming at V came to 0 bases and at J to 6 bases, leaving 6 bases not matched to a gene. Germline values: CDR1 SGDLS, CDR2 YYNGEE. CDR3 in amino acids: CASSVEGQGSPGELFF. In nucleotides, the CDR3 is TGTGCCAGCAGCGTAGAAGGACAGGGGTCCCCCGGGGAGCTGTTTTTT.

V gene TRBV19 combines with J gene TRBJ2-1; TRBD1 matches at 9 bases. The CDR3 sequence is 14 residues long. Germline CDR1 and CDR2: LNHDA and SQIVND (reference sequence). The junction had 6 bases not matched to a gene; V was cut back by 6 bases and J by 6 bases. Here the CDR3 DNA reads TGTGCCAGTAGCACAGGGGGCCTGAGCAATGAGCAGTTCTTC. As protein: CASSTGGLSNEQFF. The variable domain in full, with the rest retrieved from reference TRBV19 and TRBJ2-1, is DGGITQSPKYLFRKEGQNVTLSCEQNLNHDAMYWYRQDPGQGLRLIYYSQIVNDFQKGDIAEGYSVSREKKESFPLTVTSAQKNPTAFYLCASSTGGLSNEQFFGPGTRLTVL.

The V and J genes are TRBV14 and TRBJ2-2, with D perhaps TRBD1 (5 bases). The length of the CDR3 is 21 residues. Germline loops: CDR1 SGHDN, CDR2 FVKESK. The germline V and J ends were trimmed by 4 bases and 9 bases, with 36 bases remaining between them. DNA of the CDR3: TGTGCCAGCAGCCCAAGTAAGTACGACAGTCGACCCGTAAAGGTCCGCCGGGAGCTGTTTTTT. This gives the protein CASSPSKYDSRPVKVRRELFF.

This rearrangement joins TRBV2 to TRBJ1-2; D is possibly TRBD1 (5 bases). The V and J ends lost 6 bases and 8 bases respectively, with 19 bases between them. This CDR3 spans 14 amino acids. Per the germline V gene, CDR1 is SNHLY and CDR2 is FYNNEI. CDR3 loop: CASRMGGNQLGYTF. CDR3 bases: TGTGCCAGCAGGATGGGGGGAAATCAGCTCGGCTACACCTTC.

The rearrangement uses TRBV2 and TRBJ1-5; 7 bases are shared with TRBD1. Germline-derived CDR1 and CDR2 are SNHLY and FYNNEI. Trimming removed 3 bases from V and 7 bases from J; junction bases left unmatched: 9. CDR3 size: 15 residues. CDR3 sequence: CASSDVRGEGQPQHF. In nucleotides, the CDR3 is TGTGCCAGCAGTGATGTCAGGGGGGAAGGACAGCCCCAGCATTTT.

The V gene is TRBV28, the J gene TRBJ1-2; 8 positions match TRBD1. Germline CDR1 reads MDHEN; CDR2 reads SYDVKM. V dropped 8 bases and J dropped 0; count of bases not matched to a gene: 17. The CDR3 runs 18 residues. This CDR3 is CASRPYGQGVPPNYGYTF. CDR3 coding DNA: TGTGCCAGCCGCCCATACGGACAGGGCGTCCCCCCTAACTATGGCTACACCTTC.

The rearrangement uses TRBV7-8 and TRBJ2-3, with 14 bases aligning to TRBD2. This CDR3 is 16 amino acids long. The V gene's germline CDR1 is SGHVS and CDR2 FQNEAQ. The V segment lost 4 bases and the J segment 5 bases; nucleotides outside the gene matches: 5. CDR3 in DNA: TGTGCCAGCAGCTCAGGACTAGCGGGGGGCATAGATACGCAGTATTTT. Translating it yields CASSSGLAGGIDTQYF.

The V gene is TRBV7-7, the J gene TRBJ1-4, with TRBD1 identical over 7 bases. CDR1 is SSHAT and CDR2 is FNYEAQ in the germline V gene (reference sequence). The CDR3 length is 13 residues. V gave up 8 bases and J gave up 7 bases; unmatched junction bases: 7. DNA for the CDR3: TGTGCCAGCGGAGACAGGGTGGGTGAAAAACTGTTTTTT. It codes for CASGDRVGEKLFF. The full variable domain, its missing parts supplied by reference TRBV7-7 and TRBJ1-4, is GAGVSQSPRYKVTKRGQDVTLRCDPISSHATLYWYQQALGQGPEFLTYFNYEAQPDKSGLPSDRFSAERPEGSISTLTIQRTEQRDSAMYRCASGDRVGEKLFFGSGTQLSVL.

The gene calls are TRBV28 and TRBJ2-7; 9 nucleotides align to TRBD1. The CDR3 covers 15 residues. Trimming took 6 bases from V and 3 from J; bases not matched to a gene: 9. CDR1 and CDR2 (germline): MDHEN, SYDVKM. CDR3 protein: CASSSSGTGSYEQYF. In DNA, the CDR3 is TGTGCCAGCAGCTCCTCCGGGACAGGGAGCTACGAGCAGTACTTC.